This T cell receptor beta chain was identified during a study of cytomegalovirus exposure and HLA in healthy donors (dated by TCRdb to the late 2010s). In terms of the full investigation: In an earlier analysis of 450 to 750 of the donors, about 270 Gb of sequence data and just under 120 million unique TCR beta sequences from about 190 million T cells were reported. An early release that covered about 640 HLA-typed donors contained about 300 gigabases of sequencing data and tens of millions of unique TCR sequences. Among the approximately 420 genotyped donors, around 81% belonged to the genetic ancestry cluster associated with self-reported Caucasian donors. The aim of the study was to test whether cataloging public T cell receptors could identify signatures of past pathogen exposure. The T cell repertoires of some 670 subjects were profiled by immunosequencing and related to cytomegalovirus serostatus. Along with the approximately 600-subject first cohort, a separate validation cohort of 120 different subjects was used. To predict cytomegalovirus infection status, the study combined high-throughput TCR immunosequencing, statistical association of individual TCRs with disease status, and machine learning. A later analysis re-examined previously published TCR beta repertoires from just over 650 donors and added high-resolution HLA genotyping to investigate patterns of TCR occurrence. Rather than drawing on any new phenotypic data, the later analysis identified candidate immune exposures from TCR beta sequences and the way those sequences occurred across donors. To decide whether each TCR beta V gene segment behaved as functional or pseudogenic, an earlier analysis of some 580 of the donors relied on high-throughput TCR beta sequencing. Alongside the repertoire data, information on donor age, sex, ethnicity and CMV serostatus was compiled. In a later genetic analysis, genome-wide SNP genotypes for about 65% of the 666 donors were used, and that subset was treated as a discovery cohort. Every discovery cohort repertoire had been produced on one sequencing platform. HLA typing covered class I and class II loci at four-digit resolution. The number of donors typed differed by locus, with roughly 629-640 for A, B, C, DRB1 and DQB1, more than 500 for DQA1, approximately 580 for DPA1, and approximately 470 for DPB1. Several DR-DQ haplotypes were treated as single units for association and clustering because of strong linkage in the cohort. On average, roughly 200,000 unique TCR beta nucleotide sequences were sequenced per donor among a few hundred genotyped donors of the cohort, with roughly a sixth of those sequences being non-productive. The research as a whole found: In a later genetic analysis, fewer N-insertions in productive TCRs were reported among donors in an Asian-associated ancestry cluster than the roughly 700-donor mean. An earlier analysis of some 590 of the donors showed that most TCR beta V segments appeared in productive rearrangements either about 87% or about 30% of the time, which broadly matched IMGT annotations. A later analysis reported that several top co-occurrence clusters appeared linked to parvovirus B19, influenza, CMV and Epstein-Barr virus. In a later analysis, TCR association rates were found to vary across HLA loci, with the most associated TCRs seen for DRB1 alleles and the fewest for HLA-C alleles. Specific HLA alleles were associated with 15,000 to 20,000 TCR beta sequences at a false discovery rate of 0.05 in a later analysis. Correlated functional status among segregating V segments might reflect linkage disequilibrium, but an unknown experimental factor could not be ruled out. Because HLA typing was missing for some donors at each locus, association tests included only the typed subset. The cohort was sequenced for TCR beta chains only, and without alpha or paired-chain data the features that could be detected were limited. Most TCR sequences were seen in very few donors, while some public TCRs were found in many individuals. Presence/absence analyses assumed roughly uniform sequencing depth across donors, an assumption that may not hold. According to a later analysis, most CMV-associated TCR beta chains appeared to be HLA-restricted, and the HLA associations seemed to be driven largely by CMV exposure. CMV serostatus was the only immune exposure information available for the cohort. In both the original and validation cohorts, the classifier was reported to diagnose cytomegalovirus status with high specificity and sensitivity. The study gave a list of about 160 TCR beta chains associated with cytomegalovirus. The authors suggested that the approach could potentially be generalized to other disease states and immunological phenotypes. The sequencing pipeline was judged likely to have produced a cluster of highly shared sequence variants as a technical artifact. A further reported finding was that TCR beta sequences accurately predicted the HLA-A and HLA-B alleles for most subjects in the first cohort. Strong co-occurrence of HLA alleles, especially DR and DQ, made assigning TCR associations to individual alleles difficult. Because counts were too low, about 15 rarely observed V segments, including chromosome 9 orphons, were left out of the earlier analysis of 500 to 650 of the donors. A later analysis found that HLA-associated TCR beta chains were more clonally expanded and had lower generation probabilities than equally common non-associated chains. A few of the identified cytomegalovirus-associated TCR beta chains were confirmed in vitro to be specific for cytomegalovirus antigens. A later genetic analysis associated a missense DCLRE1C variant with V-gene and J-gene trimming of TCR beta chains, and an independent cohort replicated the association. Some IMGT-functional V segments, including TRBV6-2 and TRBV6-3, could not be told apart with the 87-base-pair reads, so those segments were excluded.

The library was obtained by the immunoSEQ multiplex PCR assay. For the multiplex PCR, a mixture combining 60 forward primers for TCR Vbeta segments and 13 reverse primers for TCR Jbeta segments was used. The CDR3 region of rearranged TCR beta genes was amplified from genomic DNA with a multiplex PCR assay. On the Illumina HiSeq System, the amplified TCR beta libraries were sequenced as 87-base-pair reads. Concerning the study's data processing: A later analysis counted some 74 million unique TCR beta chains across the 700 or so repertoires, and about 10 million of these chains were shared by at least two donors. Raw reads were error-corrected and collapsed into unique sequences with a nearest-neighbor algorithm that merged closely related sequences to remove PCR and sequencing errors. V, D and J gene segments were assigned by aligning CDR3 sequences to IMGT reference sequences. For a sequence to be retained, a match of at least six nucleotides to both a V gene segment and a J gene segment was required. Rearrangements were classified as productive when the CDR3 lacked stop codons and remained in frame with V and J, and all other rearrangements were classified as non-productive. CDR3 was defined by IMGT convention, running from the second conserved V-encoded cysteine to the conserved J-encoded phenylalanine. The earlier analysis of some 580 of the donors excluded any sequence lacking an unambiguous match to a single V gene segment. An earlier analysis of several hundred of the donors classified V segments as functional when productive rearrangements were above 56.7% and as segregating when the standard deviation between donors was above 5%. A statistical classification framework was built for diagnosing cytomegalovirus status from the catalog of TCR beta chain sequences. In a later analysis, TCR nucleotide sequences were compared against IMGT/GENE-DB human TR gene sequences so that V and J genes could be assigned. In a later analysis, CDR3 sequences and most-parsimonious VDJ recombination scenarios were assigned using the TCRdist pipeline. A later analysis defined each TCR beta chain by its CDR3 amino acid sequence plus V-gene family, and excluded reads lacking a unique V-gene family. To address suspected cross-contamination and a sequencing artifact, a later analysis removed 550 to 750 highly shared, low-generation-probability nucleotide sequences. In a later analysis, a clonal expansion index for each public chain was calculated from normalized within-repertoire ranks of inferred template counts. In a later analysis, generation probabilities were computed with a VDJ recombination model fitted to out-of-frame rearrangements, and the resulting probabilities were checked against IGoR. In a later analysis, hypergeometric tests were used to score TCR-TCR, TCR-HLA and TCR-CMV co-occurrence, with a repertoire-size bias correction applied to TCR pairs. A later analysis estimated false discovery rates by permuting HLA or CMV assignments 20 times. In a later analysis, co-occurring TCRs were grouped with DBSCAN, and TCRdist sequence similarity was added when clustering was performed within HLA-allele-positive subsets. Repertoires with fewer than 30,000 or more than 120,000 public chains, plus five repertoires with anomalous nucleotide sharing, were excluded from co-occurrence clustering. TCRdb limited this immuneACCESS table to in-frame rearrangements with V and J called. A share of clones is missing; checked studies link under half to unresolved V genes, and the rest is unexplained. From that table come the V and J calls and clone size; the DNA was used to work out D and trimming. The sample data list 180,000 or so clones, and 70% to 90% of these were observed just once. Of the sample, 0.31% falls within the top ten clones.

A note on this clone: There is no known antigen for this receptor. No much larger clonotype is one base removed from it; base qualities were not supplied.

The cohort was made up of roughly 670 healthy bone marrow donors. At the time of sampling, every cohort member was nominally healthy, though immune exposures that went unrecorded were likely present. The donor tested CMV seronegative and was one of the 352 seronegative cohort members. Every donor gave a peripheral blood sample, and the peripheral blood mononuclear cells from that sample were used for TCR beta sequencing. The Qiagen DNeasy Blood Extraction Kit was used to extract genomic DNA from the blood cell samples. After removal of 4 bases from V and 3 bases from J, the junction retains 6 bases not matched to a gene. Inclusive of the bounding cysteine and phenylalanine, the CDR3 is 15 residues long. Here the CDR3 DNA is all that survives: 45 bases in frame from base 1. Looking up the germline V gene yields CDR1 MDHEN and CDR2 SYDVKM.

The chain is assembled from TRBV28 and TRBJ2-7; the central 10 bases match TRBD2. The source of this sequence is a young woman in good health and CMV-seronegative. The sequenced material came from PBMCs. The nucleotide sequence is given as TGTGCCAGCAGTTACCTAGCGGGGGCGAACTACGAGCAGTACTTC. It encodes CASSYLAGANYEQYF. The full variable domain, completed from the reference TRBV28 and TRBJ2-7 proteins outside the CDR3, reads DVKVTQSSRYLVKRTGEKVFLECVQDMDHENMFWYRQDPGLGLRLIYFSYDVKMKEKGDIPEGYSVSREKKERFSLILESASTNQTSMYLCASSYLAGANYEQYFGPGTRLTVT.